The clone carrying this T cell receptor beta chain was picked up one time. Deletions cut 2 bases from V and 7 bases from J, with 11 bases between. The CDR3 is made up of 13 amino acids. CDR1 is GTSNPN, CDR2 SVGIG, per germline (reference sequence). Generated by immunoSEQ multiplex PCR, the TCRdb table keeps only in-frame clones and is missing some. Altogether 2 million to 2.5 million clones are present, around 95% being singletons, with the ten largest covering more than 0.1%. This entry belongs to a study of shared clonotypes between healthy human individuals. The chain links TRBV30 to TRBJ1-4; D is uncertain. Sequencing input: naive CD4+ T cells sorted from blood. The subset denotes: CD45RA+ positively selected. This clonotype originated in a young man in good health. The CDR3 nucleotides are TGTGCCTGGAGTACTAGACGGAGTGAAAAACTGTTTTTT. Translated: CAWSTRRSEKLFF.